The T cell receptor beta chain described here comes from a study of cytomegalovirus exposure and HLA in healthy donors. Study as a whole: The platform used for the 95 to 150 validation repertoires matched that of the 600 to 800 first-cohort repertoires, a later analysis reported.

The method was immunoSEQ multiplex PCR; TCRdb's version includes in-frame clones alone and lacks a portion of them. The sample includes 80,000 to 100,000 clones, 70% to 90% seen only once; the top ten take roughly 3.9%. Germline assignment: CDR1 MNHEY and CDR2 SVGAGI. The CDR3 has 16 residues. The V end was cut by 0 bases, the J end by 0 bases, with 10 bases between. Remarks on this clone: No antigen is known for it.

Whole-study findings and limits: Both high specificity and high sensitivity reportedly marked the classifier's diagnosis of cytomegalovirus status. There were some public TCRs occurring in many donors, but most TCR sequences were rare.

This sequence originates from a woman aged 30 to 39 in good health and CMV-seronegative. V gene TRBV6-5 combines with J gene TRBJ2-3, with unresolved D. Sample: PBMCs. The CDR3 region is CASSYSASPSTDTQYF. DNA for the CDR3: TGTGCCAGCAGTTACTCGGCTTCTCCGAGCACAGATACGCAGTATTTT.